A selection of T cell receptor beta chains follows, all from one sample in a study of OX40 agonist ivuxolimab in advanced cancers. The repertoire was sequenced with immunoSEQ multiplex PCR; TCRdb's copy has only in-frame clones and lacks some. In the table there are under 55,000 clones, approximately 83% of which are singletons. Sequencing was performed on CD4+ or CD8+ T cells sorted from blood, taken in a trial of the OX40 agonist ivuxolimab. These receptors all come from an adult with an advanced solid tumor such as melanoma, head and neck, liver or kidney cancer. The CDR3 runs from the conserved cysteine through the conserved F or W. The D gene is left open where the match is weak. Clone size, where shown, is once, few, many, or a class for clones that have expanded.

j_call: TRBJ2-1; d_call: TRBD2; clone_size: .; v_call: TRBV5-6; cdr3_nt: TGTGCCAGCAGCTTGGCGACAGTCGTAGCGGGGACATACAATGAGCAGTTCTTC; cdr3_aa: CASSLATVVAGTYNEQFF
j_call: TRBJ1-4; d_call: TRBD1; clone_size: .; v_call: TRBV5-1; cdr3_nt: TGCGCCAGCAGCTCGGCGCCGGGACAGGGCGGGGAAAAACTGTTTTTT; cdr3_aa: CASSSAPGQGGEKLFF
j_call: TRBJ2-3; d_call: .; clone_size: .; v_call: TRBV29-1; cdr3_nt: TGCAGCGTTCGCATCTATAGCACAGATACGCAGTATTTT; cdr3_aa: CSVRIYSTDTQYF
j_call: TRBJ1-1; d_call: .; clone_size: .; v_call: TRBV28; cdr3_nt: TGTGCCAGCAGTTTGGGCAGGTCGAACACTGAAGCTTTCTTT; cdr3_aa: CASSLGRSNTEAFF
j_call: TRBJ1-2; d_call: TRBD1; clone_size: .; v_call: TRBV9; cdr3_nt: TGTGCCAGCAGCGCCAGGACAGGCGATAACTATGGCTACACCTTC; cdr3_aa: CASSARTGDNYGYTF
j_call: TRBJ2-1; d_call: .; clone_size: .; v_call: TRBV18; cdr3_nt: TGTGCCAGCTCGCAGGGGCTGTCTAACAATGAGCAGTTCTTC; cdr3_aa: CASSQGLSNNEQFF
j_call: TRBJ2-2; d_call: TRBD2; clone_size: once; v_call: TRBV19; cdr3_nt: TGTGCCAGTAGTATTCTAGCGGGGGGTGACACCGGGGAGCTGTTTTTT; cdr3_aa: CASSILAGGDTGELFF
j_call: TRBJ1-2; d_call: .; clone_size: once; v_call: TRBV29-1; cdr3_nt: TGCAGCGTTGAAGATAATCGGGGAGGTCTTGGCTACACCTTC; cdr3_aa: CSVEDNRGGLGYTF
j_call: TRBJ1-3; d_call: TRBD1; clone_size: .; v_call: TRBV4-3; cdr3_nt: TGCGCCAGCAGCCAAGATGGGACAGTTTCCCTCTCTGGAAACACCATATATTTT; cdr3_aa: CASSQDGTVSLSGNTIYF
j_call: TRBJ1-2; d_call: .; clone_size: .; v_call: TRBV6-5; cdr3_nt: TGTGCCAGCAGTTACCGAACCCGGGGGCGAGGTGGCTACACCTTC; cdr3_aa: CASSYRTRGRGGYTF
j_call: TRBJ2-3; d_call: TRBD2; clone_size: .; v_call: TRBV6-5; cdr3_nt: TGTGCCAGCAGCCCGGGGGGGGTAACAGATACGCAGTATTTT; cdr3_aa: CASSPGGVTDTQYF
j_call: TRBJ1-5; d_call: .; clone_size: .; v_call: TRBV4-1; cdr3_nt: TGCGCCAGCAGCCGCGGGACACATAAGGATCAGCCCCAGCATTTT; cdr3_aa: CASSRGTHKDQPQHF
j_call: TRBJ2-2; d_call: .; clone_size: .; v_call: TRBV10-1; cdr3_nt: TGCGCCAGCGGGCAGCCGAACACCGGGGAGCTGTTTTTT; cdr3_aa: CASGQPNTGELFF
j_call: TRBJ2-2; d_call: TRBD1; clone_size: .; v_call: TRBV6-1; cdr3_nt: TGTGCCAGCAGACGACAGGGCGACACCGGGGAGCTGTTTTTT; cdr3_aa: CASRRQGDTGELFF
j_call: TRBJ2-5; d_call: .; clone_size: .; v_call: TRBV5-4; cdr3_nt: TGTGCCAGCAGCCACGACTGGGAAGAGACCCAGTACTTC; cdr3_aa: CASSHDWEETQYF
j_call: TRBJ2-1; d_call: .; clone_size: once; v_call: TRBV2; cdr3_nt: TGTGCCAGCATTCCACTAGGACACAATGAGCAGTTCTTC; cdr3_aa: CASIPLGHNEQFF
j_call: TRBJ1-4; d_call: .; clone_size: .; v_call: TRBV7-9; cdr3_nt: TGTGCCAGCAGCTTAGGAGGGAGGGTAGATGAAAAACTGTTTTTT; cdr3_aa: CASSLGGRVDEKLFF
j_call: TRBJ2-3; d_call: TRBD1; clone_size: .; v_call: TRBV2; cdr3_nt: TGTGCCAGCGGGTTAAGACAGGGTGCAGATACGCAGTATTTT; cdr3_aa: CASGLRQGADTQYF
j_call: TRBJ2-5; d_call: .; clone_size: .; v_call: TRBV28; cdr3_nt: TGTGCCAGCAGTTTAAAGCTAGCCCGAGAGACCCAGTACTTC; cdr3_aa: CASSLKLARETQYF
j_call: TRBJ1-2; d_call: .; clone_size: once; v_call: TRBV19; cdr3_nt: TGTGCCAGTAGGAACGGAGGAGGGGGGTATGGCTACACCTTC; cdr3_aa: CASRNGGGGYGYTF
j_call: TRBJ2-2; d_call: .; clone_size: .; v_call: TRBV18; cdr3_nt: TGTGCCAGCTCACCCAGGGTCGCCGGGGAGCTGTTTTTT; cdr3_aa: CASSPRVAGELFF
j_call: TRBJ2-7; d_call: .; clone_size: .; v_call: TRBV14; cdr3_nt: TGTGCCAGCAGCCAAGCCGGGGCCTACGAGCAGTACTTC; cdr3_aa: CASSQAGAYEQYF
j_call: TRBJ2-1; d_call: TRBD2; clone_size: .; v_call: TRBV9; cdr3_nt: TGTGCCAGCAGCCTACGGGCGGGGGGCGCTAGTTTCAATGAGCAGTTCTTC; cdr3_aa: CASSLRAGGASFNEQFF
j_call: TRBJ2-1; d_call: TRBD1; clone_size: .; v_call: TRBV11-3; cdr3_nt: TGTGCCAGCAGCTTAGCTTTTCGGGACAGGGGAAACAATGAGCAGTTCTTC; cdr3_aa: CASSLAFRDRGNNEQFF
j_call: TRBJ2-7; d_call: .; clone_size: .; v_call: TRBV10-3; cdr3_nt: TGTGCCATCAGTGAGCAGGAGATAATGTCCTACGAGCAGTACTTC; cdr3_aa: CAISEQEIMSYEQYF